This T cell receptor beta chain came from a study of T cells in Graves' hyperthyroidism and ophthalmopathy. This clonotype was detected only a few times. Antigen specificity is unknown. Overall study findings and caveats: Using 13 V-J features, a model discriminated ophthalmopathy from stable hyperthyroidism.

Using RNA transcripts as the source, TCR beta CDR3 regions were amplified. The TCR CDR3 was amplified in a first-round RT-PCR using the HTBI primer set. A single record per CDR3 protein comes from TCRdb applying MiXCR to the multiplex PCR reads. The data show about 640,000 distinct CDR3 sequences, with about a fifth seen just once and around a third held by the top ten. CDR3 length: 15 residues. Trimming cost V 5 bases and J 6 bases; bases outside gene matches: 5. The source of this sequence is a man in his thirties or forties with Graves' ophthalmopathy. The chain is built from TRBV12-3 or TRBV12-4 and TRBJ2-7, with 15 positions matching TRBD2. The specimen was blood. DNA for the CDR3: TGTGCCAGCAGTACGGGACTAGCGGGAGGTGGCGAGCAGTACTTC. Translated, it gives CASSTGLAGGGEQYF.